A single sample gave rise to the 32 T cell receptor beta chains below, sequenced in a study of shared clonotypes between healthy human individuals. Only in-frame clones appear in the TCRdb table, and some are missing; sequencing was by immunoSEQ multiplex PCR. The sample contains about 300,000 clones, approximately 79% of which appear only once. What was sequenced was memory CD4+ T cells sorted from blood. Subset noted: CD45RA-negative fraction. These receptors came from a young man in good health.

This sequence joins TRBV5-1 and TRBJ2-5; 10 bases agree with TRBD2. J gave up 2 bases and V 0 bases, and 10 bases lay outside the gene matches. Germline CDR1 and CDR2: SGHRS and YFSETQ. The CDR3 spans 18 residues. CDR3: CASSLVPAGGLGQETQYF. CDR3 nucleotides: TGCGCCAGCAGCTTGGTTCCAGCGGGAGGGCTGGGACAAGAGACCCAGTACTTC.

This chain uses TRBV11-2 with TRBJ2-1; TRBD2 aligns across 11 bases. Germline CDR1 SGHAT, CDR2 FQNNGV. There are 14 residues in the CDR3. J gave up 13 bases and V 1 base, and 6 bases lay outside the gene matches. CDR3 in amino acids: CASSLVQGLADQFF. The CDR3 DNA reads as TGTGCCAGCAGCTTAGTCCAGGGACTAGCGGATCAGTTCTTC.

The chain couples TRBV6-1 to TRBJ2-2, with D unresolved. Germline CDR1 MNHNS, CDR2 SASEGT. Trimming cost V 5 bases and J 0 bases, with 7 bases left between them. This CDR3 comprises 14 residues. CDR3 nucleotide sequence: TGTGCCAGCAGTAGTCTGACGAACACCGGGGAGCTGTTTTTT. It yields the protein CASSSLTNTGELFF.

The genes are TRBV11-2 and TRBJ2-1, with TRBD1 matching over 10 bases. The CDR3 has 14 residues. Per the germline V gene, CDR1 is SGHAT and CDR2 is FQNNGV. J lost 4 bases, V lost 8 bases, and 5 bases had no gene match. The CDR3 here is CASGGTGVYNEQFF. CDR3 DNA: TGTGCCAGCGGCGGGACAGGGGTATACAATGAGCAGTTCTTC.

The chain links TRBV28 to TRBJ1-4, with a tentative D call TRBD1 (6 bases). Germline lookup yields CDR1 MDHEN and CDR2 SYDVKM. This CDR3 spans 15 amino acids. V was trimmed by 5 bases and J by 7 bases, leaving 17 bases between them. DNA of the CDR3: TGTGCCAGCAGTCAAACAACAGGGTTAGGTGAAAAACTGTTTTTT. It specifies CASSQTTGLGEKLFF.

Only one count was recorded for this clone. CDR3 sequence reads: CATSRTSYEQYF. Written as DNA, the CDR3 is TGTGCCACCAGCAGGACCTCCTACGAGCAGTACTTC. The chain is built from TRBV15 and TRBJ2-7, with D unclear. The CDR3 covers 12 residues. V lost 3 bases and J 0 bases, leaving 3 bases between the germline ends. CDR1 and CDR2 (germline): LNHNV, YYDKDF (reference sequence).

The CDR3 DNA follows: TGTGCCATCAGCCCGTTACCCCCGAGCTCCTACGAGCAGTACTTC. Translating gives CAISPLPPSSYEQYF. The rearrangement uses TRBV10-3 and TRBJ2-7; D unclear. CDR1 and CDR2 from the germline V gene are ENHRY and SYGVKD. The germline V and J ends were trimmed by 6 bases and 0 bases, with 15 bases remaining between them. The CDR3 is 15 residues long.

The chain has TRBV7-8 and TRBJ2-2; D remains ambiguous. Trimming cost V 1 base and J 4 bases, with 4 bases left between them. Germline V CDR1 and CDR2: SGHVS, FQNEAQ. This CDR3 spans 13 amino acids. The CDR3 protein is CASSLVITGELFF. The DNA for the CDR3 is TGTGCCAGCAGCTTAGTCATCACCGGGGAGCTGTTTTTT.

The chain has TRBV7-9 and TRBJ1-5; 9 nucleotides line up with TRBD1. J gave up 7 bases and V 1 base, and 2 bases lay outside the gene matches. Germline lookup yields CDR1 SEHNR and CDR2 FQNEAQ (reference sequence). This CDR3 is built from 14 residues. CDR3 DNA: TGTGCCAGCAGCTTAGAGGGACAGGGACAGCCCCAGCATTTT. Translating gives CASSLEGQGQPQHF.

The table lists this clone with a count of one. The CDR3 region has the DNA TGTGCCAGCAGCGTATTTGGGCAGGCCTTGAACTATGGCTACACCTTC. Protein: CASSVFGQALNYGYTF. The V call is TRBV9, the J call TRBJ1-2; D is unclear. V lost 1 base and J 2 bases, leaving 15 bases between the germline ends. Per the germline V gene, CDR1 is SGDLS and CDR2 is YYNGEE. The CDR3 runs 16 residues.

The chain employs TRBV7-9 and TRBJ1-5; D perhaps matches TRBD1 (5 bases). Germline V gene data show CDR1 as SEHNR and CDR2 as FQNEAQ (reference sequence). V lost 10 bases and J lost 4, with 14 bases in between. The CDR3 is 13 residues long. CDR3 protein: CATETDPNQPQHF. In DNA form, the CDR3 reads TGTGCCACCGAGACAGACCCTAATCAGCCCCAGCATTTT.

This clone was observed many times. Distinct nucleotide sequences in the sample also encode this CDR3. The chain joins TRBV28 to TRBJ1-2; D ambiguous. Trimming cost V 3 bases and J 4 bases, with 6 bases left between them. CDR3 length equals 12 residues. Germline V gene lookup returns CDR1 MDHEN and CDR2 SYDVKM. The chain's CDR3 is CASSLRLYGYTF. The CDR3 nucleotides read TGTGCCAGCAGTTTGAGACTCTATGGCTACACCTTC.

The chain recombines TRBV30 with TRBJ1-2; weak D call: TRBD1 (6 bases). Trimming removed 6 bases from V and 6 bases from J, with 17 bases in between. Germline assignment: CDR1 GTSNPN and CDR2 SVGIG (reference sequence). The length of the CDR3 is 13 residues. The CDR3 region is CACPLRRGDGYTF. The CDR3 DNA reads TGTGCCTGCCCCTTGAGAAGGGGGGATGGCTACACCTTC.

The chain combines TRBV10-2 with TRBJ2-3; the match to TRBD2 covers 7 bases. The CDR3 is 14 amino acids. V shed 7 bases and J 8 bases; nucleotides not matched to a gene: 12. CDR1 and CDR2 from the germline V gene are WSHSY and SAAADI. The CDR3 here is CASTASGGRVTQYF. CDR3 in DNA: TGCGCCAGCACCGCGAGTGGGGGGAGGGTTACGCAGTATTTT.

The chain uses TRBV25-1 and TRBJ1-3; TRBD1 agrees at 8 bases. The junction had 3 bases not matched to a gene; V was cut back by 5 bases and J by 0 bases. The CDR3 has 15 residues. The germline V gene has CDR1 MGHDK and CDR2 SYGVNS. In DNA, the CDR3 is TGTGCCAGCAGTTCGACAGGGGACTCTGGAAACACCATATATTTT. The encoded protein is CASSSTGDSGNTIYF.

This clone has a single count. This chain joins TRBV27 and TRBJ1-5; a weak D match, TRBD1 (6 bases). The CDR3 is 15 amino acids. The germline V gene encodes CDR1 MNHEY and CDR2 SMNVEV (reference sequence). Trimming took 1 base from V and 4 from J, leaving 11 bases between them. The CDR3 loop reads CASSLLGTRNQPQHF. The CDR3, as DNA: TGTGCCAGCAGTTTATTGGGGACACGTAATCAGCCCCAGCATTTT.

The chain has TRBV5-1 and TRBJ2-1; D gene unclear. V lost 2 bases and J 1 base, leaving 13 bases between the germline ends. The CDR3 is made up of 16 amino acids. In germline, CDR1 is SGHRS, CDR2 YFSETQ. The CDR3 spells CASSLEGRASYNEQFF. The CDR3 coding sequence is TGCGCCAGCAGCTTAGAAGGTCGTGCATCCTACAATGAGCAGTTCTTC.

This chain links TRBV4-1 with TRBJ2-7, with 9 bases aligning to TRBD1. The CDR3 runs 18 residues. Germline-derived CDR1 and CDR2 are MGHRA and YSYEKL. V gave up 0 bases and J gave up 3 bases; unmatched junction bases: 12. Written as DNA, the CDR3 is TGCGCCAGCAGCCAAGAAACCGTAATAGGGACAGGGCTCTACGAGCAGTACTTC. The encoded protein is CASSQETVIGTGLYEQYF.

This chain links TRBV28 with TRBJ2-1, with TRBD2 matching over 9 bases. This CDR3 has 16 residues. Germline CDR1 is MDHEN and CDR2 is SYDVKM. The V segment lost 7 bases and the J segment 10 bases; nucleotides outside the gene matches: 17. CDR3 nucleotide sequence: TGTGCCAGCATCTCCGGGGGGCCAGCGGGAGGTAGGGAGCAGTTCTTC. It translates to CASISGGPAGGREQFF. Together with reference TRBV28 and TRBJ2-1, the CDR3 gives the full variable domain: DVKVTQSSRYLVKRTGEKVFLECVQDMDHENMFWYRQDPGLGLRLIYFSYDVKMKEKGDIPEGYSVSREKKERFSLILESASTNQTSMYLCASISGGPAGGREQFFGPGTRLTVL.

The chain carries TRBV18 and TRBJ2-3; D might be TRBD1 (6 bases). CDR3 length: 14 residues. Germline loops: CDR1 KGHSH, CDR2 LQKENI. V was pared by 6 bases and J by 3 bases, with 13 bases between. This chain's CDR3 is CASSMTGWTDTQYF. The CDR3, as DNA: TGTGCCAGCTCGATGACAGGATGGACAGATACGCAGTATTTT. Full variable domain (remainder filled in from reference TRBV18 and TRBJ2-3): NAGVMQNPRHLVRRRGQEARLRCSPMKGHSHVYWYRQLPEEGLKFMVYLQKENIIDESGMPKERFSAEFPKEGPSILRIQQVVRGDSAAYFCASSMTGWTDTQYFGPGTRLTVL.

CDR3 in amino acids: CASPAPAGQGTDTQYF. CDR3 sequence (DNA): TGTGCCAGCCCTGCTCCAGCGGGGCAAGGGACAGATACGCAGTATTTT. The chain joins TRBV28 to TRBJ2-3; 7 bases map to TRBD2. Germline assignment: CDR1 MDHEN and CDR2 SYDVKM. The junction had 14 bases not matched to a gene; V was cut back by 8 bases and J by 3 bases. This CDR3 spans 16 amino acids.

V and J are TRBV5-1 and TRBJ2-3, with D tentatively TRBD1 (5 bases). V lost 0 bases to trimming and J lost 1 base, with 9 bases between them. Germline CDR1 SGHRS, CDR2 YFSETQ. The CDR3 runs 15 residues. CDR3 sequence reads: CASSLGLTGTDTQYF. The CDR3 region has the DNA TGCGCCAGCAGCTTGGGACTGACAGGCACAGATACGCAGTATTTT.

The rearrangement joins TRBV5-1 to TRBJ1-4; 7 nucleotides agree with TRBD1. The V gene's germline CDR1 is SGHRS and CDR2 YFSETQ. V lost 4 bases and J lost 8; bases outside the gene matches: 11. The CDR3 is made up of 15 amino acids. In nucleotides, the CDR3 is TGCGCCAGCAGCCCACGACAGGGTTCGACGGAAAAACTGTTTTTT. Amino acid sequence: CASSPRQGSTEKLFF.

This sequence joins TRBV5-1 and TRBJ1-1; D is possibly TRBD1 (5 bases). The V gene lost 0 bases and the J gene lost 5 bases, with 14 bases spanning the gap. This CDR3 has 15 residues. CDR1 SGHRS and CDR2 YFSETQ come from the germline V gene. In DNA form, the CDR3 reads TGCGCCAGCAGCTTGGATCCGGGACGCGTGACTGAAGCTTTCTTT. Protein sequence: CASSLDPGRVTEAFF.

The CDR3 DNA sequence: TGTGCCAGCAGCTTATGGGGGGGTGACTCCTACAATGAGCAGTTCTTC. This codes for CASSLWGGDSYNEQFF. This chain joins TRBV7-9 and TRBJ2-1, with TRBD2 matching over 7 bases. V lost 2 bases and J lost 0; bases outside the gene matches: 4. CDR3 length equals 16 residues. Germline CDR1 and CDR2: SEHNR and FQNEAQ (reference sequence).

This sequence joins TRBV6-1 and TRBJ2-5; no clear D gene. Between the trimmed V and J ends, which lost 7 bases and 3 bases, there was a span of 6 bases. The CDR3 length is 11 residues. Germline V gene data show CDR1 as MNHNS and CDR2 as SASEGT. In DNA, the CDR3 is TGTGCCAGCACCCTTGAAGAGACCCAGTACTTC. Its translation is CASTLEETQYF.

V and J are TRBV19 and TRBJ2-7; possibly TRBD1 for D (7 bases). This CDR3 spans 15 amino acids. Germline values: CDR1 LNHDA, CDR2 SQIVND (reference sequence). V lost 4 bases, J lost 5 bases, and 18 bases lay in between. As DNA, the CDR3 is TGTGCCAGTAGTAAAGACGGGACAGCGGGTAACGAGCAGTACTTC. Translated: CASSKDGTAGNEQYF.

CDR3 in DNA: TGTGCCAGTGCGCTTAAGGACAGGATCTATGGCTACACCTTC. Its protein is CASALKDRIYGYTF. V and J are TRBV19 and TRBJ1-2; 7 bases line up with TRBD1. The V and J ends lost 8 bases and 4 bases, in that order; junction bases with no gene match: 10. This CDR3 spans 14 amino acids. Germline V gene lookup returns CDR1 LNHDA and CDR2 SQIVND (reference sequence).

CDR3 nucleotides: TGTGCCAGTAGTATAGGCGGGACTGTAGATGAGCAGTTCTTC. This gives the protein CASSIGGTVDEQFF. V is TRBV19 and J is TRBJ2-1, with a tentative D call TRBD2 (6 bases). V was pared by 1 base and J by 8 bases, with 12 bases between. Germline CDR1 and CDR2: LNHDA and SQIVND (reference sequence). The CDR3 is made up of 14 amino acids.

This clone was counted between two and nine times. The genes are TRBV2 and TRBJ2-3; TRBD1 is a possible D gene (6 bases). CDR1 is SNHLY and CDR2 is FYNNEI in the germline V gene. This CDR3 contains 14 residues. V was clipped by 6 bases and J by 5 bases, with 15 bases between them. Here the CDR3 DNA reads TGTGCCAGCAGCCAACAAACCAGGGGAGATACGCAGTATTTT. It translates to CASSQQTRGDTQYF.

Only one count was recorded for this clone. The chain combines TRBV19 with TRBJ2-7; 7 positions agree with TRBD2. Trimming removed 3 bases from V and 6 bases from J; junction bases left unmatched: 8. This CDR3 region has 14 residues. The germline CDR1 and CDR2 sequences are LNHDA and SQIVND (reference sequence). The CDR3 sequence: CASSIGGSSSEQYF. DNA for the CDR3: TGTGCCAGTAGTATTGGCGGGAGCTCATCCGAGCAGTACTTC.

This clone was seen a few times. The V call is TRBV4-3, the J call TRBJ1-4; no reliable D call. Germline CDR1 and CDR2: LGHNA and YSLEER. V lost 2 bases to trimming and J lost 8 bases, with 12 bases between them. This CDR3 contains 14 residues. Here the CDR3 DNA reads TGCGCCAGCAGCCAACGGACCCAAGTAGAAAAACTGTTTTTT. Translated: CASSQRTQVEKLFF.